This T cell receptor (beta chain) was captured by sequencing in a study of shared clonotypes between healthy human individuals. The study, taken as a whole, reports: What naive subsets generally showed was a larger estimated richness than memory subsets showed. Some naive CD4 clonotypes, around 4.7%, turned up in common across several donors. Generation of non-shared clonotypes was less probable than generation of clonotypes shared by all four donors. Depth of sequencing was expected to influence donor clonotype sharing.

Note on this clone: Its antigen is not known.

This CDR3 comprises 14 residues. V gave up 3 bases and J gave up 2 bases, with 11 bases separating them. Germline CDR1 MNHNS, CDR2 SASEGT. TCRdb's table, derived via immunoSEQ multiplex PCR, lists solely in-frame clones and lacks some. Among around 2.5 million clones, over 85% were seen once, and the ten largest hold approximately 0.36%. V usage is TRBV6-1 and J usage is TRBJ2-7; the D call may be TRBD1 or TRBD2 (5 bases each). The specimen sequenced was naive CD4+ T cells from PBMCs. Subset defined: CD45RA+ positively selected. This sequence originates from a man between 18 and 35 years old in good health. Some clones in this sample may be carry-over from other donors' samples. As DNA, the CDR3 is TGTGCCAGCAGTGATCGGGGACGGCCCTACGAGCAGTACTTC. This sequence encodes CASSDRGRPYEQYF.